The 22 T cell receptor beta chains below all came from one sample that was sequenced in a study of siplizumab effects on memory and regulatory T cells (dated by TCRdb to about 2019). The method behind the library was the immunoSEQ multiplex PCR assay. Here the immuneACCESS table is served through TCRdb, limited to in-frame sequences with V and J called. Missing clones are a known gap in these copies; in checked studies unresolved V genes cover under half, and the rest lacks a known reason. This sample gives roughly 92,000 clones in total; over 90% of them show up just once. About 1.2% of the sample is taken by the ten largest. The sequencing input was non-Treg CD4+ T cells sorted from blood. This sample's cell subset or site label indicates: FACS-sorted unstimulated CD4+ non-regulatory T cells. The receptors were gathered from a human donor in good health.

This clone was detected once. The CDR3 spells CASSKSGTSGRDTQYF. CDR3 nucleotide sequence: TGTGCCAGCAGTAAGTCCGGGACTAGCGGGAGAGATACGCAGTATTTT. The chain recombines TRBV28 with TRBJ2-3, with 14 bases fitting TRBD2. In germline, CDR1 is MDHEN, CDR2 SYDVKM. This CDR3 is 16 amino acids long. J lost 5 bases, V lost 5 bases, and 6 bases had no gene match.

This clone has just one count. The chain has TRBV6-5 and TRBJ2-5; the D gene is possibly TRBD1 (5 bases). V was clipped by 5 bases and J by 3 bases, with 16 bases between them. The CDR3 has 15 residues. Germline CDR1 and CDR2: MNHEY and SVGAGI. As DNA, the CDR3 is TGTGCCAGCAGTCAGGCCTGGGGCGGAGAAGAGACCCAGTACTTC. It yields the protein CASSQAWGGEETQYF.

The V and J genes are TRBV11-3 and TRBJ2-3; D is perhaps TRBD1 (6 bases). Germline V gene lookup returns CDR1 SGHNT and CDR2 YENEEA. The germline V and J ends were trimmed by 3 bases and 4 bases, with 14 bases remaining between them. The length of the CDR3 is 15 residues. The CDR3 loop is CASSFGQGWPDTQYF. For the CDR3, the DNA is TGTGCCAGCAGCTTCGGGCAGGGGTGGCCAGATACGCAGTATTTT.

The CDR3 DNA sequence: TGTGCCACCTCATTCGACAGCGGTCACTCTGGAAACACCATATATTTT. This translates into CATSFDSGHSGNTIYF. This chain links TRBV2 with TRBJ1-3; perhaps TRBD1 as D (5 bases). The CDR3 is made up of 16 amino acids. V shed 10 bases and J shed 0 bases, with 19 bases lying between them. Germline V gene lookup returns CDR1 SNHLY and CDR2 FYNNEI. Full variable domain (outside the CDR3, taken from reference TRBV2 and TRBJ1-3): EPEVTQTPSHQVTQMGQEVILRCVPISNHLYFYWYRQILGQKVEFLVSFYNNEISEKSEIFDDQFSVERPDGSNFTLKIRSTKLEDSAMYFCATSFDSGHSGNTIYFGEGSWLTVV.

The chain is built from TRBV19 and TRBJ1-5; possible D gene TRBD1, 5 bases. The CDR3 has 15 residues. V lost 3 bases, J lost 7 bases, and 16 bases lay in between. Per the germline V gene, CDR1 is LNHDA and CDR2 is SQIVND (reference sequence). CDR3 sequence: CASSIVLLGGQPQHF. CDR3 bases: TGTGCCAGTAGTATTGTGCTTTTGGGGGGACAGCCCCAGCATTTT.

This clone was seen a single time. This sequence joins TRBV18 and TRBJ1-2, with D maybe TRBD1 (6 bases). Trimming removed 3 bases at V and 2 bases at J, with 7 bases between. CDR3 length: 13 amino acids. Germline CDR1 is KGHSH and CDR2 is LQKENI. CDR3 loop: CASSPDSNYGYTF. The CDR3 bases are TGTGCCAGCTCACCGGACAGCAACTATGGCTACACCTTC.

The gene calls are TRBV7-6 and TRBJ2-7, with D possibly matching TRBD2 (6 bases). This CDR3 region has 13 residues. Deletions cut 2 bases from V and 5 bases from J, with 10 bases between. In germline, CDR1 is SGHVS, CDR2 FNYEAQ. CDR3 DNA: TGTGCCAGCAGCTTAAACTCGGGAGACGAGCAGTACTTC. Protein: CASSLNSGDEQYF.

The chain recombines TRBV7-2 with TRBJ1-2, with a tentative D call TRBD1 (6 bases). Germline V gives CDR1 SGHTA, CDR2 FQGNSA. The CDR3 has 15 residues. Between the trimmed V and J ends, which lost 5 bases and 4 bases, there was a span of 17 bases. The CDR3 sequence: CASSPYRAGSYGYTF. The CDR3 nucleotides are TGTGCCAGCAGCCCTTACAGGGCCGGGAGCTATGGCTACACCTTC. Drawing the rest from reference TRBV7-2 and TRBJ1-2, the complete variable domain is GAGVSQSPSNKVTEKGKDVELRCDPISGHTALYWYRQSLGQGLEFLIYFQGNSAPDKSGLPSDRFSAERTGGSVSTLTIQRTQQEDSAVYLCASSPYRAGSYGYTFGSGTRLTVV.

The chain uses TRBV29-1 and TRBJ2-1; TRBD1 is a possible D gene (5 bases). CDR3 length equals 16 residues. Germline values: CDR1 SQVTM, CDR2 ANQGSEA. The V end lost 0 bases, the J end lost 4 bases, and 16 bases lay between the germline ends. CDR3 DNA: TGCAGCGTTGAAGATCGGAGAGACAGTTATTACAATGAGCAGTTCTTC. This encodes CSVEDRRDSYYNEQFF.

This sequence joins TRBV5-1 and TRBJ2-1, with 12 bases identical to TRBD2. This CDR3 region has 16 residues. V was pared by 4 bases and J by 7 bases, with 9 bases of the junction left unmatched. Per the germline V gene, CDR1 is SGHRS and CDR2 is YFSETQ. The CDR3 is CASSRGTSGSLNEQFF. In DNA form, the CDR3 reads TGCGCCAGCAGCCGGGGGACTAGCGGGTCCTTAAATGAGCAGTTCTTC. Variable domain in full (rest from reference TRBV5-1 and TRBJ2-1): KAGVTQTPRYLIKTRGQQVTLSCSPISGHRSVSWYQQTPGQGLQFLFEYFSETQRNKGNFPGRFSGRQFSNSRSEMNVSTLELGDSALYLCASSRGTSGSLNEQFFGPGTRLTVL.

The chain joins TRBV5-8 to TRBJ2-5; 13 nucleotides match TRBD2. There are 18 residues in the CDR3. Germline V lookup: CDR1 SGHTS, CDR2 YDEGEE. The V and J ends lost 4 bases and 2 bases, in that order; junction bases with no gene match: 11. In DNA form, the CDR3 reads TGTGCCAGCAGCCCCGGACTAGCGGGAGTCGTGTGGCAAGAGACCCAGTACTTC. Its protein is CASSPGLAGVVWQETQYF. Looking up the rest from reference TRBV5-8 and TRBJ2-5 gives the full variable domain: EAGVTQSPTHLIKTRGQQATLRCSPISGHTSVYWYQQALGLGLQFLLWYDEGEERNRGNFPPRFSGRQFPNYSSELNVNALELEDSALYLCASSPGLAGVVWQETQYFGPGTRLLVL.

The genes are TRBV5-5 and TRBJ2-5, with 10 bases aligning to TRBD1. J gave up 2 bases and V 4 bases, and 14 bases lay outside the gene matches. This CDR3 spans 18 amino acids. Germline V gene data show CDR1 as SGHKS and CDR2 as YYEKEE (reference sequence). The CDR3, as DNA: TGTGCCAGCAGCCATGGGACAGGGGTGGGGTACGGTCAAGAGACCCAGTACTTC. Translated: CASSHGTGVGYGQETQYF.

The V call is TRBV5-1, the J call TRBJ2-3, with D possibly TRBD2 on 6 matching bases. CDR1 is SGHRS, CDR2 YFSETQ, per germline. V lost 7 bases and J lost 4, with 10 bases in between. CDR3 length: 12 residues. CDR3 protein: CASGTGADTQYF. CDR3 in DNA: TGCGCCAGCGGAACGGGGGCAGATACGCAGTATTTT.

The chain is built from TRBV10-2 and TRBJ2-7; 8 bases align to TRBD1. CDR1 is WSHSY, CDR2 SAAADI, per germline. The junction had 9 bases not matched to a gene; V was cut back by 6 bases and J by 5 bases. The CDR3 loop spans 14 amino acids. The DNA for the CDR3 is TGCGCCAGCAGGCCGACAGGGGTTCTGGACGAGCAGTACTTC. Its translation is CASRPTGVLDEQYF.

Remarks on this clone: Other nucleotide sequences from this sample produce the same CDR3. This sequence joins TRBV5-1 and TRBJ2-5; D unclear. Germline-derived CDR1 and CDR2 are SGHRS and YFSETQ. The CDR3 is made up of 13 amino acids. V lost 0 bases, J lost 5 bases, and 8 bases lay in between. The CDR3 spells CASSLVVGETQYF. The CDR3 bases are TGCGCCAGCAGCTTGGTCGTGGGGGAGACCCAGTACTTC.

This chain links TRBV7-2 with TRBJ1-1; possibly TRBD1 for D (5 bases). In germline, CDR1 is SGHTA, CDR2 FQGNSA. The V gene lost 1 base and the J gene lost 3 bases, with 12 bases spanning the gap. The CDR3 contains 15 residues. CDR3 in DNA: TGTGCCAGCAGCTTAGACCACGGGGCTGACACTGAAGCTTTCTTT. Translating it yields CASSLDHGADTEAFF. The complete variable domain, with remaining parts taken from reference TRBV7-2 and TRBJ1-1, reads GAGVSQSPSNKVTEKGKDVELRCDPISGHTALYWYRQSLGQGLEFLIYFQGNSAPDKSGLPSDRFSAERTGGSVSTLTIQRTQQEDSAVYLCASSLDHGADTEAFFGQGTRLTVV.

This clone occurred once. The chain carries TRBV19 and TRBJ2-7; 8 bases match TRBD1. CDR1 and CDR2 from the germline V gene are LNHDA and SQIVND (reference sequence). Trimming removed 1 base from V and 2 bases from J; junction bases left unmatched: 7. The CDR3 sequence is 16 residues long. The CDR3 nucleotides are TGTGCCAGTAGTATAGGGGCAGGACAGGGAACCTACGAGCAGTACTTC. This codes for CASSIGAGQGTYEQYF. Looking up the rest from reference TRBV19 and TRBJ2-7 gives the full variable domain: DGGITQSPKYLFRKEGQNVTLSCEQNLNHDAMYWYRQDPGQGLRLIYYSQIVNDFQKGDIAEGYSVSREKKESFPLTVTSAQKNPTAFYLCASSIGAGQGTYEQYFGPGTRLTVT.

The gene calls are TRBV6-4 and TRBJ2-2; D is ambiguous. CDR3 size: 13 residues. V was pared by 4 bases and J by 3 bases, with 6 bases between. CDR1 is MRHNA, CDR2 SNTAGT, per germline. The CDR3 spells CASSVQDTGELFF. CDR3 DNA sequence: TGTGCCAGCAGTGTCCAGGACACCGGGGAGCTGTTTTTT.

V gene TRBV2 combines with J gene TRBJ1-4; D not certain. Between the trimmed V and J ends, which lost 6 bases and 5 bases, there was a span of 16 bases. This CDR3 is 15 amino acids long. Germline CDR1 is SNHLY and CDR2 is FYNNEI. The CDR3 here is CASSVDVTLNEKLFF. CDR3 nucleotide sequence: TGTGCCAGCAGCGTCGACGTGACCCTGAATGAAAAACTGTTTTTT.

The chain links TRBV6-5 to TRBJ1-4; D not certain. The CDR3 extends over 13 amino acids. Germline-derived CDR1 and CDR2 are MNHEY and SVGAGI. Trimming shortened V by 6 bases and J by 5 bases, and 10 bases separated the two germline ends. Here the CDR3 DNA reads TGTGCCAGCAGCCCGATAATGAATGAAAAACTGTTTTTT. It codes for CASSPIMNEKLFF.

With regard to this clone: An end of the junction does not agree with germline; a read error may underlie this. V and J are TRBV20-1 and TRBJ2-4; D not certain. The germline V gene has CDR1 DFQATT and CDR2 SNEGSKA (reference sequence). The CDR3 loop spans 11 amino acids. CDR3 in DNA: TGCAGTGCTAAGGACCAGGCAAGGGCCAACTTC. Its protein product is CSAKDQARANF.

The J gene is TRBJ2-1, the V gene TRBV5-5; D ambiguous. The CDR3 runs to 13 residues. The V end was cut by 5 bases, the J end by 4 bases, with 10 bases between. CDR1 is SGHKS, CDR2 YYEKEE, per germline (reference sequence). The CDR3 DNA reads TGTGCCAGCAGGGTTGTTTATTACAATGAGCAGTTCTTC. It encodes CASRVVYYNEQFF.